Listed here are 14 T cell receptor beta chains from one sample, sequenced in a study of T cells in localized non-small cell lung cancer. Profiling relied on immunoSEQ multiplex PCR, and the TCRdb table lists in-frame clones only, not all of them. The sample lists about 2,000 clones; around a quarter were seen once. The source was normal lung tissue next to the tumor, collected before any cancer treatment. The receptor set was obtained from a male donor older than 55 with stage I lung adenocarcinoma.

The rearrangement links TRBV5-1 to TRBJ2-1, with 8 bases identical to TRBD2. Germline V lookup: CDR1 SGHRS, CDR2 YFSETQ. The length of the CDR3 is 16 residues. J lost 5 bases, V lost 0 bases, and 7 bases had no gene match. The CDR3 DNA follows: TGCGCCAGCAGCTTGGTCCGTGGCGGGGGGAACAATGAGCAGTTCTTC. Translated, it gives CASSLVRGGGNNEQFF. Full variable domain (missing parts from reference TRBV5-1 and TRBJ2-1): KAGVTQTPRYLIKTRGQQVTLSCSPISGHRSVSWYQQTPGQGLQFLFEYFSETQRNKGNFPGRFSGRQFSNSRSEMNVSTLELGDSALYLCASSLVRGGGNNEQFFGPGTRLTVL.

This clone has just a few counts. The chain couples TRBV6-8 to TRBJ1-1; 7 positions agree with TRBD1. Trimming at V came to 6 bases and at J to 7 bases, leaving 8 bases not matched to a gene. The CDR3 sequence is 13 residues long. Looked up from germline, CDR1 is MNHGY and CDR2 is SAAAGT. CDR3 loop: CASRVDRVREAFF. In nucleotides, the CDR3 is TGTGCCAGCAGGGTAGACAGGGTCCGTGAAGCTTTCTTT.

This clone was seen just once. The chain uses TRBV5-1 and TRBJ1-1; D unresolved. CDR1 is SGHRS and CDR2 is YFSETQ in the germline V gene. V lost 4 bases, J lost 12 bases, and 25 bases lay in between. The CDR3 contains 15 residues. This CDR3 reads CASSGEGRTLGDTFF. CDR3 bases: TGCGCCAGCAGCGGAGAGGGTCGGACGCTCGGAGATACTTTCTTT.

In its sample, this clone was seen a few times. The rearrangement links TRBV9 to TRBJ1-1, with 10 positions matching TRBD1. Germline CDR1 is SGDLS and CDR2 is YYNGEE. The CDR3 runs to 16 residues. V shed 0 bases and J 4 bases; nucleotides not matched to a gene: 6. Written as DNA, the CDR3 is TGTGCCAGCAGCGTAGCGACAGGGGGCCTCGGCACTGAAGCTTTCTTT. Translating it yields CASSVATGGLGTEAFF.

This chain links TRBV29-1 with TRBJ2-3; D gene ambiguous. V lost 6 bases to trimming and J lost 2 bases, with 12 bases between them. From germline, CDR1 is SQVTM and CDR2 ANQGSEA. The CDR3 extends over 13 amino acids. The CDR3 sequence is CSVKKGSTDTQYF. DNA of the CDR3: TGCAGCGTCAAAAAGGGATCCACAGATACGCAGTATTTT.

The J gene is TRBJ2-7, the V gene TRBV10-2; D unresolved. The CDR3 contains 15 residues. The germline V gene has CDR1 WSHSY and CDR2 SAAADI. Trimming stripped 0 bases from V and 4 bases from J, with 13 bases between. The CDR3 reads CASSESLGRSYEQYF. CDR3 DNA sequence: TGCGCCAGCAGTGAGTCCCTAGGACGCTCTTACGAGCAGTACTTC.

This clone came up a few times. The V and J genes are TRBV6-1 and TRBJ2-7; TRBD1 is a possible D gene (5 bases). The CDR3 runs to 15 residues. Trimming took off 1 base at V and 2 bases at J, with 12 bases between the two ends. Germline CDR1 and CDR2: MNHNS and SASEGT. The DNA for the CDR3 is TGTGCCAGCAGTGAAGAGGGGTCCGGTCCCTACGAGCAGTACTTC. It yields the protein CASSEEGSGPYEQYF.

The V gene is TRBV5-1, the J gene TRBJ2-1; 7 nucleotides match TRBD2. In germline, CDR1 is SGHRS, CDR2 YFSETQ. Trimming at V came to 0 bases and at J to 4 bases, leaving 7 bases not matched to a gene. The CDR3 has 16 amino acids. The CDR3, as DNA: TGCGCCAGCAGCTTGGCTGGGGGGGTGGCGTACAATGAGCAGTTCTTC. Its protein product is CASSLAGGVAYNEQFF.

The rearrangement uses TRBV25-1 and TRBJ1-4, with 7 bases identical to TRBD1. Trimming cost V 5 bases and J 5 bases; bases outside gene matches: 8. CDR3 length: 15 residues. Germline values: CDR1 MGHDK, CDR2 SYGVNS. The CDR3 coding sequence is TGTGCCAGCAGTCCGCCGACAGGGCGGAATGAAAAACTGTTTTTT. It translates to CASSPPTGRNEKLFF.

This clone was observed a few times. The gene calls are TRBV19 and TRBJ2-1, with 9 bases aligning to TRBD2. In germline, CDR1 is LNHDA, CDR2 SQIVND (reference sequence). This CDR3 spans 16 amino acids. V was clipped by 3 bases and J by 0 bases; unmatched bases: 3. The chain's CDR3 is CASSILAGLSYNEQFF. The CDR3 nucleotides read TGTGCCAGTAGTATTCTAGCGGGGCTCTCCTACAATGAGCAGTTCTTC.

The chain links TRBV5-1 to TRBJ2-7, with 15 bases aligning to TRBD2. Germline CDR1 and CDR2: SGHRS and YFSETQ. With V trimmed by 4 bases and J by 4 bases, 18 bases remained unmatched. This CDR3 has 20 residues. The CDR3 DNA reads TGCGCCAGCAGCCTAAGATGGACTAGCGGGGGGGCCGCGACTTTTTACGAGCAGTACTTC. The encoded protein is CASSLRWTSGGAATFYEQYF.

This clone has more than one count but fewer than ten. V and J are TRBV2 and TRBJ2-7; no clear D. The CDR3 contains 13 residues. V dropped 6 bases and J dropped 4 bases, with 13 bases sitting between them. Germline loops: CDR1 SNHLY, CDR2 FYNNEI. The DNA of the CDR3 is TGTGCCAGCAGGTCCCCTGGGGAATACGAGCAGTACTTC. This encodes CASRSPGEYEQYF.

The chain joins TRBV7-5 to TRBJ2-7; no check of the table's D call, TRBD1, against the DNA was made. TRBV7-5 represents a pseudogene. The CDR3 spans 15 residues. The CDR3 DNA follows: TGTGCCAGCAGCTTAGTTGGGGGCAGCTCCTACGAGCAGTACTTC. This translates into CASSLVGGSSYEQYF.

The V and J genes are TRBV2 and TRBJ2-1; TRBD2 matches at 8 bases. This CDR3 contains 14 residues. The trim removed 2 bases at V and 5 bases at J, leaving 2 bases unmatched. Germline-derived CDR1 and CDR2 are SNHLY and FYNNEI. CDR3 region: CASSEKRGNNEQFF. The CDR3 bases are TGTGCCAGCAGTGAAAAGCGGGGGAACAATGAGCAGTTCTTC.